The 8 T cell receptor beta chains below all came from one sample that was sequenced in a study of T cell repertoires in cytomegalovirus infection. TCRdb processed the reads anew with MiXCR; each CDR3 protein has one entry. The data show a few hundred thousand distinct CDR3 sequences, roughly 22% seen once. Sequencing was performed on CD8+ T cells from PBMCs. The receptors derive from a human donor in good health (CMV status not recorded). Some clones in this sample may be carry-over from other donors' samples.

The gene calls are TRBV7-8 and TRBJ2-7; 7 bases align to TRBD1. Germline lookup yields CDR1 SGHVS and CDR2 FQNEAQ. This CDR3 is built from 15 residues. Unmatched junction bases numbered 9, after V lost 4 bases and J lost 3 bases. The DNA for the CDR3 is TGTGCCAGCAGCTATAGCCCGGGACAGATCTACGAGCAGTACTTC. Translation gives CASSYSPGQIYEQYF.

This clonotype was found many times. The chain recombines TRBV28 with TRBJ2-1, with D possibly TRBD1 on 6 matching bases. The CDR3 consists of 14 residues. V lost 3 bases to trimming and J lost 7 bases, with 13 bases between them. Germline V gene lookup returns CDR1 MDHEN and CDR2 SYDVKM. In DNA form, the CDR3 reads TGTGCCAGCAGTTTCTACAGGGTGGGGAATGAGCAGTTCTTC. It translates to CASSFYRVGNEQFF.

The J gene is TRBJ2-3, the V gene TRBV7-8; no firm D call. Germline lookup yields CDR1 SGHVS and CDR2 FQNEAQ. This CDR3 spans 16 amino acids. Deletions cut 2 bases from V and 2 bases from J, with 14 bases between. CDR3 in DNA: TGTGCCAGCAGCTTACCGTCGGGCATTTACACAGATACGCAGTATTTT. Amino acid sequence: CASSLPSGIYTDTQYF.

This clonotype appeared a few times. This chain joins TRBV7-9 and TRBJ2-5; D not resolved. The CDR3 is made up of 12 amino acids. With 5 bases removed from V and 1 base from J, the gap between germline ends came to 5 bases. Looked up from germline, CDR1 is SEHNR and CDR2 is FQNEAQ (reference sequence). This CDR3 reads CASSPSQETQYF. For the CDR3, the DNA is TGTGCCAGCAGCCCGTCCCAAGAGACCCAGTACTTC. Full variable domain (remainder filled in from reference TRBV7-9 and TRBJ2-5): DTGVSQNPRHKITKRGQNVTFRCDPISEHNRLYWYRQTLGQGPEFLTYFQNEAQLEKSRLLSDRFSAERPKGSFSTLEIQRTEQGDSAMYLCASSPSQETQYFGPGTRLLVL.

As to this clonotype: The junction differs from germline at one of its ends, possibly a read error. The rearrangement links TRBV12-3 or TRBV12-4 to TRBJ2-2; 9 nucleotides agree with TRBD2. This CDR3 region has 15 residues. The CDR3 sequence: CASSLAGPVTGELFF. CDR3 coding DNA: TGTGCCAGCAGTCTAGCGGGGCCAGTCACCGGGGAGCTGTTTTTT.

The chain links TRBV14 to TRBJ1-6; possible D gene TRBD1, 5 bases. This CDR3 comprises 13 residues. Germline V gene lookup returns CDR1 SGHDN and CDR2 FVKESK. Trimming removed 4 bases from V and 7 bases from J, with 8 bases in between. In nucleotides, the CDR3 is TGTGCCAGCAGCCCTAGACAGAATTCACCCCTCCACTTT. Its protein product is CASSPRQNSPLHF.

The genes are TRBV19 and TRBJ2-7; tentative D call: TRBD2 (5 bases). This CDR3 contains 12 residues. The germline CDR1 and CDR2 sequences are LNHDA and SQIVND (reference sequence). V lost 3 bases and J lost 5, with 8 bases in between. DNA of the CDR3: TGTGCCAGTAGTATCTACGGGAACGAGCAGTACTTC. Translation: CASSIYGNEQYF. Together with reference TRBV19 and TRBJ2-7, the CDR3 gives the full variable domain: DGGITQSPKYLFRKEGQNVTLSCEQNLNHDAMYWYRQDPGQGLRLIYYSQIVNDFQKGDIAEGYSVSREKKESFPLTVTSAQKNPTAFYLCASSIYGNEQYFGPGTRLTVT.

V gene TRBV20-1 combines with J gene TRBJ1-1, with D perhaps matching TRBD1 (5 bases). Germline values: CDR1 DFQATT, CDR2 SNEGSKA (reference sequence). Trimming shortened V by 5 bases and J by 3 bases, and 13 bases separated the two germline ends. This CDR3 region has 13 residues. This chain's CDR3 is CSASGAWDTEAFF. CDR3 DNA sequence: TGCAGTGCTTCCGGGGCTTGGGACACTGAAGCTTTCTTT.